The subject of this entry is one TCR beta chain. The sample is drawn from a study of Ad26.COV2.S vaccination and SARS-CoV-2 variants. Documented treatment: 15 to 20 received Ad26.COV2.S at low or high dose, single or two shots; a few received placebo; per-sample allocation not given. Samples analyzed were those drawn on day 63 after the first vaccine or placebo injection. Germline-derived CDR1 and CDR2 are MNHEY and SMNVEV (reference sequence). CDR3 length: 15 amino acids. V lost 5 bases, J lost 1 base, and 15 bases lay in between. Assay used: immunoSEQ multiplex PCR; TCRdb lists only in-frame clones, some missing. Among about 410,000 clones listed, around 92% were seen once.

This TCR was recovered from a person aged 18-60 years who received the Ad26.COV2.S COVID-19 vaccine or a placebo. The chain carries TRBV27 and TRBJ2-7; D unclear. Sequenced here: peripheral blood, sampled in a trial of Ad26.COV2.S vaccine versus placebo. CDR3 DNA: TGTGCCAGCAGTCCCCTGACATGGGCGTCCTACGAGCAGTACTTC. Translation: CASSPLTWASYEQYF.